This T cell receptor beta chain was documented in a study of regulatory T cells in long-lasting Graves disease. Study-wide results and limits: Small sample size may have lowered accuracy.

The time point: newly diagnosed GD, antithyroid drugs for less than 3 months. The TCR library was made from RNA extracted from PBMCs. Relying on iRepertoire HTBI primers and Arm-PCR of CDR3 regions, the team built TCR beta libraries. One entry per CDR3 protein, called by TCRdb with MiXCR from the multiplex PCR reads. In the table there are about 420,000 distinct CDR3 sequences, around 15% of which are singletons. This clonotype was found many times. The antigen remains undetermined. Germline V gives CDR1 KGHSH, CDR2 LQKENI. Trimming shortened V by 0 bases and J by 4 bases, and 6 bases separated the two germline ends. The CDR3 covers 13 residues. The sample was also linked to a second study, of T cells in Graves' hyperthyroidism and ophthalmopathy. That work states: Among clonotypes expanded in thyroid above 0.001, most were also found in blood.

The receptor's source is a woman aged 18-35 years with Graves disease. The chain joins TRBV18 to TRBJ2-5, with D unresolved. The material was peripheral blood mononuclear cells (PBMCs), obtained at new diagnosis, from a patient treated with antithyroid drugs. The CDR3 nucleotides read TGTGCCAGCTCACCACCACGGGTAGAGACCCAGTACTTC. Amino acids: CASSPPRVETQYF.